This TCR beta chain originates from a study of blood T cell repertoires in COVID-19 (dated by TCRdb to about 2020). Broadly, across the study: Collaborator samples came from the United States, Italy and Spain and covered acute and convalescent phases of COVID-19. The dataset comprised deeply sampled blood TCRbeta repertoires from subjects exposed to, actively infected with, or recovered from COVID-19. Where available, HLA class I and class II types were obtained from metadata supplied by the sample provider rather than from assay-based typing. The samples were drawn from the first 160 participants of the ongoing ImmuneRACE study and from roughly 1,300 subjects provided by 6 global collaborators. The material from the prospective study consisted of cDNA or gDNA derived from T cells, B-cell-depleted T cells, or PBMCs. The repertoires were released in a freely available public database intended as a resource for research on the immune response to SARS-CoV-2. The sample metadata nearly always contained a de-identified subject ID, COVID-19 status, age in years and sex.

Overall study results and their limits: The amount of clinical and demographic metadata varied by source and participant and was provided uncurated.

The immunoSEQ Assay, a bias-controlled multiplex PCR, was used to amplify TCRbeta CDR3 regions from genomic DNA. For the original study's pipeline: Nucleated cell counts per sample were estimated from amplification of reference gene primers within the assay. Sequence reads were collapsed and filtered to measure the absolute abundance of every unique TCRbeta CDR3 rearrangement. For each sample, productive Simpson clonality was calculated as the square root of Simpson's diversity index across productive rearrangements. Drawn from immuneACCESS, this table holds only the in-frame rearrangements with V and J called that TCRdb kept. Clones are partly lost; checked studies trace under half to an unresolved V gene and leave the rest unexplained. That table furnishes V, J and clone size, whereas the DNA furnished D and trimming. The sample has about 430,000 clones on record, around nine tenths of them singletons. Jointly, the top ten make up about 1.4% of the sample.

In the prospective study, participants were roughly 18 to 95 years old, resided in approximately 25 geographic areas of the United States, and were enrolled through a virtual design. To assign participants to cohorts, the prospective study relied on clinical history that participants themselves reported in a screening survey and a study questionnaire. Exposed participants were defined as having been in contact with someone with a PCR-confirmed or clinician-diagnosed COVID-19 case within 2 weeks of study entry. Each participant in the prospective study had whole blood, serum and a nasopharyngeal or oropharyngeal swab collected by mobile phlebotomists. Participants in the prospective study had the option to provide additional blood draws and questionnaires over an approximately 2-month period. Prospective study blood samples were shipped either frozen or at room temperature before DNA extraction.

As encoded in the germline V gene, CDR1 is MDHEN while CDR2 is SYDVKM. Between the V and J ends, shortened by 7 bases and 4 bases respectively, the junction contains 16 bases. Including cysteine and phenylalanine, the CDR3 has 14 amino acids. Of all the DNA, just the CDR3 is kept, 42 bases in frame from base 1. Details on this clone: Its recognized antigen is unknown. Base-call qualities are not available, and no considerably larger clone is one nucleotide away.

The material sequenced was PBMCs or T cells enriched from blood (not recorded which). The receptor was isolated from a woman aged 18-35 years who had been exposed to COVID-19. The sequence links TRBV28 to TRBJ1-2; the D gene is possibly TRBD1, with 6 bases matching. The nucleotide sequence is TGTGCCAGCACAGGGGCAGGCGGGGGCTATGGCTACACCTTC. It specifies CASTGAGGGYGYTF.